The 28 T cell receptor beta chains listed next were all sequenced from one sample in a study of Graves' ophthalmopathy and Graves' hyperthyroidism. Amplification of TCR beta CDR3 regions used RNA transcripts. RT-PCR with HTBI primers came first, then second-round multiplex PCR. One entry per CDR3 protein results from TCRdb running MiXCR on the multiplex PCR reads. Found here are about 210,000 distinct CDR3 sequences, less than 30% of them singletons; the top ten hold approximately 9%. The sequencing input was peripheral blood. Source of these receptors: a man aged 45-65 years with Graves' ophthalmopathy.

The J gene is TRBJ1-1, the V gene TRBV20-1, with D hard to call. The ends were cut back, 4 bases at V and 1 base at J, with 13 bases in the middle. The CDR3 contains 14 residues. Germline V gene sequence: CDR1 DFQATT, CDR2 SNEGSKA (reference sequence). The CDR3, as DNA: TGCAGTGCTATTGATCTTACAACGAACACTGAAGCTTTCTTT. It yields the protein CSAIDLTTNTEAFF.

This clonotype was found many times. The chain uses TRBV6-5 and TRBJ2-7; TRBD2 might be the D (7 bases). The CDR3 extends over 14 amino acids. Trimming shortened V by 4 bases and J by 2 bases, and 12 bases separated the two germline ends. Germline V gene sequence: CDR1 MNHEY, CDR2 SVGAGI. The CDR3: CASSSGEGTYEQYF. The DNA for the CDR3 is TGTGCCAGCAGTTCAGGGGAGGGGACCTACGAGCAGTACTTC.

This clonotype was picked up many times. This rearrangement joins TRBV20-1 to TRBJ2-7; D uncertain. The CDR3 sequence is 13 residues long. V shed 0 bases and J shed 2 bases, with 8 bases lying between them. The V gene's germline CDR1 is DFQATT and CDR2 SNEGSKA (reference sequence). The CDR3 DNA reads as TGCAGTGCTAGAGACCCCTGGACCTACGAGCAGTACTTC. Translating it yields CSARDPWTYEQYF.

This clonotype was observed at least ten times. The chain uses TRBV29-1 and TRBJ2-7, with 7 bases that match TRBD2. V was pared by 3 bases and J by 1 base, with 24 bases of the junction left unmatched. This CDR3 has 20 residues. The germline V gene encodes CDR1 SQVTM and CDR2 ANQGSEA. In DNA, the CDR3 is TGCAGCGTTGAGGCCCAGGACGACCCCGGGGCCGCTAGCGGATCCTACGAGCAGTACTTC. Its protein product is CSVEAQDDPGAASGSYEQYF.

This clonotype was seen ten or more times. CDR3 nucleotides: TGTGCCACCAGTCAATCTGGCTACGAGCAGTACTTC. Translating it yields CATSQSGYEQYF. The rearrangement uses TRBV24-1 and TRBJ2-7; no clear D gene. Looked up from germline, CDR1 is KGHDR and CDR2 is SFDVKD. The CDR3 sequence is 12 residues long. Trimming pared 6 bases from V and 3 bases from J, leaving 8 bases between.

This clonotype was counted ten times or more. The gene calls are TRBV12-3 or TRBV12-4 and TRBJ1-5; D remains ambiguous. The V end was cut by 3 bases, the J end by 5 bases, with 8 bases between. The CDR3 runs 13 residues. CDR3 sequence (DNA): TGTGCCAGCAGTTTGCCTGGAGATCAGCCCCAGCATTTT. This sequence encodes CASSLPGDQPQHF.

This clonotype was detected many times. J is TRBJ2-5 and V is TRBV7-2; 7 bases map to TRBD1. Trimming at V came to 5 bases and at J to 5 bases, leaving 11 bases not matched to a gene. Germline CDR1 is SGHTA and CDR2 is FQGNSA. CDR3 length: 15 amino acids. CDR3 loop: CASSVYGQVKETQYF. In DNA form, the CDR3 reads TGTGCCAGCAGCGTTTATGGACAGGTTAAGGAGACCCAGTACTTC.

The rearrangement links TRBV28 to TRBJ2-5, with D maybe TRBD1 (8 bases). The CDR3 is 15 residues long. Germline V CDR1 and CDR2: MDHEN, SYDVKM. V was trimmed by 5 bases and J by 5 bases, leaving 18 bases between them. Here the CDR3 reads CASSRTGGVSETQYF. The CDR3 DNA sequence: TGTGCCAGCAGTCGTACAGGGGGGGTCTCCGAGACCCAGTACTTC. The variable domain in full, completed from reference TRBV28 and TRBJ2-5, reads DVKVTQSSRYLVKRTGEKVFLECVQDMDHENMFWYRQDPGLGLRLIYFSYDVKMKEKGDIPEGYSVSREKKERFSLILESASTNQTSMYLCASSRTGGVSETQYFGPGTRLLVL.

There are many counts of this clonotype. The chain has TRBV30 and TRBJ1-1; D unclear. Germline lookup yields CDR1 GTSNPN and CDR2 SVGIG (reference sequence). V shed 0 bases and J shed 6 bases, with 5 bases lying between them. The CDR3 contains 11 residues. Written as DNA, the CDR3 is TGTGCCTGGAGTGTTGGGCCTGAAGCTTTCTTT. It translates to CAWSVGPEAFF.

Of note for this clonotype: Germline is not matched at one junction end, which may reflect a read error. The chain joins TRBV7-8 to TRBJ2-7; possibly TRBD1 or TRBD2 for D (5 bases each). The CDR3 has 14 residues. Looked up from germline, CDR1 is SGHVS and CDR2 is FQNEAQ. The CDR3 is CASTIGTQTGEQYF. CDR3 bases: TGCGCCAGCACCATAGGGACCCAGACTGGCGAGCAGTACTTC.

The V and J genes are TRBV20-1 and TRBJ2-7; 9 nucleotides line up with TRBD1. CDR1 is DFQATT, CDR2 SNEGSKA, per germline (reference sequence). V lost 5 bases and J lost 6; bases outside the gene matches: 5. CDR3 length equals 12 residues. The DNA of the CDR3 is TGCAGTGCTGGGGGACAGGGAGCCGAGCAGTACTTC. Its protein is CSAGGQGAEQYF.

In this sample, this clonotype turned up many times. The chain recombines TRBV27 with TRBJ1-1, with D perhaps matching TRBD1 (5 bases). The germline V and J ends were trimmed by 5 bases and 1 base, with 17 bases remaining between them. The CDR3 spans 16 residues. Germline values: CDR1 MNHEY, CDR2 SMNVEV (reference sequence). CDR3 residues: CASSLLPGVENTEAFF. CDR3 nucleotides: TGTGCCAGCAGTCTCCTGCCGGGGGTTGAGAACACTGAAGCTTTCTTT.

In DNA form, the CDR3 reads TGTGCCAGCAGAGCGGGGTTGGGCGGAGAGACCCAGTACTTC. This gives the protein CASRAGLGGETQYF. V gene TRBV11-2 combines with J gene TRBJ2-5, with 7 bases lining up with TRBD2. The CDR3 is 14 amino acids. With V trimmed by 6 bases and J by 4 bases, 8 bases remained unmatched. Germline lookup yields CDR1 SGHAT and CDR2 FQNNGV.

The chain is built from TRBV2 and TRBJ1-5, with 8 bases aligning to TRBD1. With 2 bases clipped from V and 6 bases from J, the junction kept 9 bases outside the gene matches. In germline, CDR1 is SNHLY, CDR2 FYNNEI. The CDR3 has 16 residues. In DNA form, the CDR3 reads TGTGCCAGCAGTGAACTGGGCAGGGGGCGCGGTCAGCCCCAGCATTTT. It encodes CASSELGRGRGQPQHF.

This clonotype was detected ten times or more. Compared with germline, one end of the junction differs, possibly owing to a read error. The chain uses TRBV9 and TRBJ1-1, with D possibly being TRBD1 (5 bases). The CDR3 totals 14 residues. Germline lookup yields CDR1 SGDLS and CDR2 YYNGEE. CDR3 DNA: TGTGCCAGCGGCGTAGATTGGGGCGACACTGAAGCTTTCTTT. Protein product: CASGVDWGDTEAFF.

At least ten counts were recorded for this clonotype. The J gene is TRBJ2-3, the V gene TRBV6-1; a weak D match, TRBD1 (5 bases). The CDR3 totals 12 residues. CDR1 is MNHNS and CDR2 is SASEGT in the germline V gene. Trimming pared 6 bases from V and 2 bases from J, leaving 6 bases between. The CDR3 is CASRGDTDTQYF. The CDR3, as DNA: TGTGCCAGCAGAGGGGACACAGATACGCAGTATTTT.

This sequence joins TRBV12-3 or TRBV12-4 and TRBJ2-7; TRBD2 matches 8 bases. The CDR3 extends over 14 amino acids. With V trimmed by 5 bases and J by 6 bases, 9 bases remained unmatched. CDR3 nucleotides: TGTGCCAGCAGTCCTACGGGAGGGCCCCCCGAGCAGTACTTC. Translating it yields CASSPTGGPPEQYF.

This chain uses TRBV6-1 with TRBJ1-4, with no clear D. Trimming pared 2 bases from V and 7 bases from J, leaving 14 bases between. Germline CDR1 reads MNHNS; CDR2 reads SASEGT. This CDR3 contains 15 residues. CDR3 protein: CASSESGWKGEKLFF. The CDR3 bases are TGTGCCAGCAGTGAATCGGGGTGGAAAGGTGAAAAACTGTTTTTT.

Ten or more counts support this clonotype. This rearrangement joins TRBV12-3 or TRBV12-4 to TRBJ2-7; 7 bases line up with TRBD2. CDR3 size: 16 residues. The J segment lost 0 bases and the V segment lost 6 bases, leaving 11 bases of the junction unmatched. The CDR3 protein is CASSLGGSVVSYEQYF. CDR3 sequence (DNA): TGTGCCAGCAGCCTGGGGGGGTCGGTGGTCTCCTACGAGCAGTACTTC.

V usage is TRBV20-1 and J usage is TRBJ2-5; the match to TRBD2 covers 13 bases. From germline, CDR1 is DFQATT and CDR2 SNEGSKA (reference sequence). V gave up 5 bases and J gave up 2 bases; unmatched junction bases: 5. The CDR3 runs to 15 residues. The CDR3 region is CSALGTSGKQETQYF. The CDR3 DNA reads TGCAGTGCTTTAGGGACTAGCGGGAAACAAGAGACCCAGTACTTC.

This clonotype was seen many times. The CDR3 sequence is CASSFRAPGFGTGSSYNSPLHF. The DNA for the CDR3 is TGTGCCAGCAGTTTCCGGGCCCCCGGTTTTGGGACCGGGAGCTCCTATAATTCACCCCTCCACTTT. This chain links TRBV12-3 or TRBV12-4 with TRBJ1-6; maybe TRBD1 (5 bases). The CDR3 length is 22 residues. The germline V and J ends were trimmed by 3 bases and 0 bases, with 27 bases remaining between them.

This clonotype has at least ten counts. The V call is TRBV6-2 or TRBV6-3, the J call TRBJ2-5; D is possibly TRBD1 or TRBD2 (5 bases each). From germline, CDR1 is MNHEY and CDR2 SVGEGT. CDR3 size: 16 residues. V was pared by 6 bases and J by 0 bases, with 17 bases between. The CDR3 sequence: CASRATVRGNQETQYF. CDR3 coding DNA: TGTGCCAGCAGGGCCACAGTGAGGGGAAACCAAGAGACCCAGTACTTC.

This clonotype has at least ten counts. CDR3 residues: CASSSQGLANYGYTF. The CDR3 DNA reads as TGTGCCAGCAGCTCACAGGGTCTAGCTAACTATGGCTACACCTTC. V gene TRBV7-9 combines with J gene TRBJ1-2, with D maybe TRBD1 (6 bases). The V end was cut by 4 bases, the J end by 0 bases, with 12 bases between. Germline loops: CDR1 SEHNR, CDR2 FQNEAQ (reference sequence). The CDR3 contains 15 residues.

This clonotype was counted many times. The chain recombines TRBV5-1 with TRBJ1-1; the D gene is possibly TRBD1 (6 bases). The CDR3 extends over 13 amino acids. Germline CDR1 is SGHRS and CDR2 is YFSETQ. V was trimmed by 4 bases and J by 4 bases, leaving 11 bases between them. The CDR3 sequence: CASSVTGITEAFF. The CDR3 nucleotides are TGCGCCAGCAGCGTTACAGGGATCACTGAAGCTTTCTTT.

This clonotype was found many times. This chain uses TRBV7-2 with TRBJ2-7; 9 bases are shared with TRBD2. Germline assignment: CDR1 SGHTA and CDR2 FQGNSA. V was pared by 0 bases and J by 0 bases, with 6 bases of the junction left unmatched. The CDR3 loop spans 17 amino acids. DNA for the CDR3: TGTGCCAGCAGCTTAGCGCTAGCGGGAATAAGCTCCTACGAGCAGTACTTC. It codes for CASSLALAGISSYEQYF. The full variable domain, rest sourced from reference TRBV7-2 and TRBJ2-7, is GAGVSQSPSNKVTEKGKDVELRCDPISGHTALYWYRQSLGQGLEFLIYFQGNSAPDKSGLPSDRFSAERTGGSVSTLTIQRTQQEDSAVYLCASSLALAGISSYEQYFGPGTRLTVT.

This clonotype was detected many times. This sequence joins TRBV28 and TRBJ1-5; D is undetermined. V lost 1 base, J lost 3 bases, and 10 bases lay in between. This CDR3 has 15 residues. Per germline, CDR1 MDHEN and CDR2 SYDVKM. The CDR3 protein is CASSLLGQNNQPQHF. The CDR3 bases are TGTGCCAGCAGTTTATTAGGGCAGAACAATCAGCCCCAGCATTTT.

The chain carries TRBV11-1 and TRBJ1-1; possibly TRBD1 for D (6 bases). Between the trimmed V and J ends, which lost 2 bases and 1 base, there was a span of 14 bases. Germline loops: CDR1 SGHAT, CDR2 FQDESV (reference sequence). This CDR3 is 16 amino acids long. The CDR3, as DNA: TGTGCCAGCAGCTTAAATTTAGGGGGAGGGAACACTGAAGCTTTCTTT. Translating it yields CASSLNLGGGNTEAFF.

There are many counts of this clonotype. The chain has TRBV9 and TRBJ2-2; TRBD2 is a possible D gene (5 bases). CDR3 length: 13 residues. V gave up 4 bases and J gave up 8 bases, with 12 bases separating them. Germline CDR1 is SGDLS and CDR2 is YYNGEE. CDR3 residues: CASSHSRTGELFF. For the CDR3, the DNA is TGTGCCAGCAGCCACTCGCGGACTGGGGAGCTGTTTTTT.